This T cell receptor beta chain derives from a study of a mutant IDH1 vaccine in newly diagnosed glioma. The overall study: Treated patients, averaging about 40 years, were 62.5% male and about 40% female. Whole-study findings and limits: The occurrence of vaccine-induced immune responses was seen in more than 85% of patients.

V was pared by 4 bases and J by 1 base, with 2 bases of the junction left unmatched. Germline V CDR1 and CDR2: MNHEY, SVGAGI. The CDR3 runs to 15 residues. Comments on this clone: Antigen specificity is unknown.

The repertoire was sequenced with immunoSEQ multiplex PCR; TCRdb's copy has only in-frame clones and lacks some. The table records tens of thousands of clones, roughly 82% of them present only once. Time point noted: week 47, end of study. All doses held 300 ug of mutant IDH1 20-mer peptide, with topical imiquimod. Donor tumors were new WHO grade 3 or 4 IDH1-mutant, ATRX-lost astrocytomas. This rearrangement joins TRBV6-5 to TRBJ2-1; 9 positions agree with TRBD1. The sequence was obtained from a man aged 18 to 35 with glioma. Some clones in this sample may be carry-over from other donors' samples. The source material was PBMCs, sampled from a glioma patient whose treatment included an IDH1 peptide vaccine. DNA of the CDR3: TGTGCCAGCAGTTCGGACAGGGGATCCTACAATGAGCAGTTCTTC. It encodes CASSSDRGSYNEQFF.